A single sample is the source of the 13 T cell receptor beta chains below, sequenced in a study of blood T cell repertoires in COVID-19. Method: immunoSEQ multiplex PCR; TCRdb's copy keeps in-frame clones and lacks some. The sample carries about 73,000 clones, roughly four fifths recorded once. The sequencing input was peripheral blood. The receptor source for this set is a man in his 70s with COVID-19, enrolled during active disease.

For the CDR3, the DNA is TGCGCCAGCAGCTTGGGTAGCGGGAGCAACACCGGGGAGCTGTTTTTT. As protein: CASSLGSGSNTGELFF. The chain uses TRBV5-1 and TRBJ2-2; the match to TRBD2 covers 9 bases. The CDR3 loop spans 16 amino acids. V shed 0 bases, J shed 2 bases, and the junction held 2 bases outside the gene matches. The germline gives CDR1 SGHRS, CDR2 YFSETQ.

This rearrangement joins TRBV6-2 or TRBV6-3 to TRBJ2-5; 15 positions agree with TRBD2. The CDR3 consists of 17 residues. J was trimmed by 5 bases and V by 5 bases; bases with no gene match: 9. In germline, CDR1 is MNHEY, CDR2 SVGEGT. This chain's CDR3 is CASSTNPGLAGGETQYF. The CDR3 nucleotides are TGTGCCAGCAGTACTAACCCAGGACTAGCGGGAGGGGAGACCCAGTACTTC.

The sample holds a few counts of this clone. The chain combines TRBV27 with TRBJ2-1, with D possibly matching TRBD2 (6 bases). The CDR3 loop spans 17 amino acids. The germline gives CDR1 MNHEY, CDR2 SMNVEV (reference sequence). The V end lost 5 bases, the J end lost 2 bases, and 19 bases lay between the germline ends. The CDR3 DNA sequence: TGTGCCAGCAGTCCCTGGAGCTTAGCGGAAGCCTACAATGAGCAGTTCTTC. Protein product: CASSPWSLAEAYNEQFF.

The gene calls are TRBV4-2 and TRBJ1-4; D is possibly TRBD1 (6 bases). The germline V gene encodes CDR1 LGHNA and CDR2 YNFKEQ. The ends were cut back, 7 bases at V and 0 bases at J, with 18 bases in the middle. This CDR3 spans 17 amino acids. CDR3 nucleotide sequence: TGTGCCAGCACCCCGTCGGGGAGGGGGGCAACTAATGAAAAACTGTTTTTT. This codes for CASTPSGRGATNEKLFF.

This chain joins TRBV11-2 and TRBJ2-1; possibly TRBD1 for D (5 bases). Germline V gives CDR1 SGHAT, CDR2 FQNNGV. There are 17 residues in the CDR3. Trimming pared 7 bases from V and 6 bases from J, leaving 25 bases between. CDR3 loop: CASIIGAGKSLVNEQFF. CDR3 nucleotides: TGTGCCAGCATCATAGGGGCAGGGAAAAGTTTAGTCAATGAGCAGTTCTTC. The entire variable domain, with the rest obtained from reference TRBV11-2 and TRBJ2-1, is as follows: EAGVAQSPRYKIIEKRQSVAFWCNPISGHATLYWYQQILGQGPKLLIQFQNNGVVDDSQLPKDRFSAERLKGVDSTLKIQPAKLEDSAVYLCASIIGAGKSLVNEQFFGPGTRLTVL.

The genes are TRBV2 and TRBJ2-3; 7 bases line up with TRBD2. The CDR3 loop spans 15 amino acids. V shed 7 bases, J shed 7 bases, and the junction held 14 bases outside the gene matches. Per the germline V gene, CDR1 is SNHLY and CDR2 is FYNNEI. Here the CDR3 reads CASIRNPTSGNTQYF. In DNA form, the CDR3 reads TGTGCCAGCATTAGGAACCCGACGAGCGGGAATACGCAGTATTTT.

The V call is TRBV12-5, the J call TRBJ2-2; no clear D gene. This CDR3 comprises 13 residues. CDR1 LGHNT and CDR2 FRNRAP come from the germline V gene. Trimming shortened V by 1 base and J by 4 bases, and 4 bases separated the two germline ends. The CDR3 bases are TGTGCTAGTGGTTTGGCCTCCACCGGGGAGCTGTTTTTT. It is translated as CASGLASTGELFF. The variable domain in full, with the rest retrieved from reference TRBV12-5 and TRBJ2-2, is DARVTQTPRHKVTEMGQEVTMRCQPILGHNTVFWYRQTMMQGLELLAYFRNRAPLDDSGMPKDRFSAEMPDATLATLKIQPSEPRDSAVYFCASGLASTGELFFGEGSRLTVL.

The CDR3 region has the DNA TGTGCCAGCTCACCGACAGGGCTTAATGAAAAACTGTTTTTT. Its translation is CASSPTGLNEKLFF. The rearrangement joins TRBV18 to TRBJ1-4; 7 positions agree with TRBD1. The CDR3 sequence is 14 residues long. Germline-derived CDR1 and CDR2 are KGHSH and LQKENI. The ends lost 3 bases at V and 4 bases at J; junction bases unmatched: 2.

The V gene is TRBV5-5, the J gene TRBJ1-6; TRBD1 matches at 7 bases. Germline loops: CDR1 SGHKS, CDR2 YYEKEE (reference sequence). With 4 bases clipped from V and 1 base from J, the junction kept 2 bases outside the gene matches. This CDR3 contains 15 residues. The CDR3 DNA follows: TGTGCCAGCAGCCTACAGGGGTCCTATAATTCACCCCTCCACTTT. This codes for CASSLQGSYNSPLHF.

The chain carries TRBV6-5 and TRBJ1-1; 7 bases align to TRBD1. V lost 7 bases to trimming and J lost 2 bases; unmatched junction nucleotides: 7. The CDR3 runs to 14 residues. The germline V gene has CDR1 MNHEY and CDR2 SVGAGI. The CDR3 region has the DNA TGTGCCAGCACCCTCGGGACAGCTAACACTGAAGCTTTCTTT. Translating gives CASTLGTANTEAFF.

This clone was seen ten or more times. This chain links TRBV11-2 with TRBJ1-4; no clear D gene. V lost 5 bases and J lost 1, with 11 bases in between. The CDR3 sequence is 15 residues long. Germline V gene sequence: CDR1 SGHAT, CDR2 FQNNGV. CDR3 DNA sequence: TGTGCCAGCAGCCGCCGTGGGCTAACTAATGAAAAACTGTTTTTT. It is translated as CASSRRGLTNEKLFF.

CDR3 residues: CASSLTSEWEQFF. CDR3 in DNA: TGTGCCAGCAGCTTAACGAGCGAGTGGGAGCAGTTCTTC. This sequence joins TRBV7-2 and TRBJ2-1, with unresolved D. Trimming pared 2 bases from V and 10 bases from J, leaving 12 bases between. This CDR3 contains 13 residues. Germline lookup yields CDR1 SGHTA and CDR2 FQGNSA.

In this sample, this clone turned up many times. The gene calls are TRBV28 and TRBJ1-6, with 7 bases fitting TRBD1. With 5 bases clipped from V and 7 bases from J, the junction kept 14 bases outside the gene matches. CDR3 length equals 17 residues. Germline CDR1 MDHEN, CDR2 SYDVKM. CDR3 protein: CASSQPLNRGDNSPLHF. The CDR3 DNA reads TGTGCCAGCAGTCAGCCCCTAAACAGGGGTGACAATTCACCCCTCCACTTT.